Following are 26 T cell receptor beta chains from one sample sequenced in a study of PD-1 blockade in classical Hodgkin lymphoma. TCRdb's copy holds only in-frame clones and misses some; the assay was immunoSEQ multiplex PCR. The repertoire includes approximately 39,000 clones, 70% to 85% of them detected once, and approximately 9.4% sits in the top ten. Time point denoted: cycle 4 day 1 (C4D1), after about 6 weeks of nivolumab. Every patient relapsed after autologous stem cell transplantation, and brentuximab vedotin exposure varied. The sample was peripheral blood mononuclear cells (PBMCs), taken before the fourth cycle of nivolumab. These receptors were obtained from a human donor with classical Hodgkin lymphoma.

The rearrangement uses TRBV28 and TRBJ2-1; TRBD2 is a possible D gene (5 bases). This CDR3 comprises 11 residues. With 6 bases removed from V and 6 bases from J, the gap between germline ends came to 6 bases. The germline CDR1 and CDR2 sequences are MDHEN and SYDVKM. This CDR3 is CASSGVNEQFF. The CDR3 DNA is TGTGCCAGCAGCGGGGTCAATGAGCAGTTCTTC. The full variable domain, completed using reference TRBV28 and TRBJ2-1, is DVKVTQSSRYLVKRTGEKVFLECVQDMDHENMFWYRQDPGLGLRLIYFSYDVKMKEKGDIPEGYSVSREKKERFSLILESASTNQTSMYLCASSGVNEQFFGPGTRLTVL.

The sample holds a few counts of this clone. Other DNA sequences from this sample encode an identical CDR3 as well. The chain combines TRBV5-1 with TRBJ1-2; 11 bases are shared with TRBD1. The V gene end was trimmed by 0 bases and the J gene end by 8 bases; junction bases not matched to a gene: 3. Germline loops: CDR1 SGHRS, CDR2 YFSETQ. The CDR3 spans 14 residues. The CDR3 coding sequence is TGCGCCAGCAGCTTGGCCGGGACAGGGGGAGGCTACACCTTC. This sequence encodes CASSLAGTGGGYTF.

This rearrangement joins TRBV7-8 to TRBJ1-1; TRBD1 agrees at 7 bases. This CDR3 comprises 18 residues. Trimming at V came to 5 bases and at J to 3 bases, leaving 18 bases not matched to a gene. Germline lookup yields CDR1 SGHVS and CDR2 FQNEAQ. The CDR3, as DNA: TGTGCCAGCAGCCCCCGACGAAGGGGGCTGATGAGAGACACTGAAGCTTTCTTT. Its protein product is CASSPRRRGLMRDTEAFF.

The genes are TRBV6-5 and TRBJ2-3; 14 nucleotides agree with TRBD2. Per germline, CDR1 MNHEY and CDR2 SVGAGI. This CDR3 has 16 residues. J gave up 4 bases and V 4 bases, and 4 bases lay outside the gene matches. The CDR3 DNA reads as TGTGCCAGCAGTTCAGAGGGACTAGCGGGGGCAGATACGCAGTATTTT. This translates into CASSSEGLAGADTQYF.

Only a few counts were recorded for this clone. The chain has TRBV13 and TRBJ2-7, with D unclear. This CDR3 is built from 12 residues. Germline values: CDR1 PRHDT, CDR2 FYEKMQ (reference sequence). V was trimmed by 5 bases and J by 3 bases, leaving 8 bases between them. The CDR3 loop is CASSQTYYEQYF. Written as DNA, the CDR3 is TGTGCCAGCAGCCAAACTTACTACGAGCAGTACTTC.

V and J are TRBV5-1 and TRBJ2-2; no clear D. Trimming left V 1 base short and J 7 bases short, with 17 bases between. CDR1 and CDR2 (germline): SGHRS, YFSETQ. CDR3 length equals 16 residues. The CDR3 spells CASSLRTVPVGGELFF. The CDR3 DNA follows: TGCGCCAGCAGCTTGCGAACAGTTCCCGTAGGCGGGGAGCTGTTTTTT.

The chain combines TRBV27 with TRBJ1-5; the D gene is possibly TRBD1 (5 bases). Germline CDR1 MNHEY, CDR2 SMNVEV (reference sequence). The CDR3 runs 16 residues. V lost 4 bases, J lost 2 bases, and 15 bases lay in between. CDR3 DNA: TGTGCCAGCAGTTCCCGCCCGGACAAAGGCAATCAGCCCCAGCATTTT. Its translation is CASSSRPDKGNQPQHF.

J is TRBJ2-7 and V is TRBV5-1, with a tentative D call TRBD1 (5 bases). The CDR3 totals 14 residues. Germline CDR1 and CDR2: SGHRS and YFSETQ. V shed 6 bases and J shed 3 bases, with 16 bases lying between them. The DNA for the CDR3 is TGCGCCAGCACCCCCCTCGGACACAGCTACGAGCAGTACTTC. Translation gives CASTPLGHSYEQYF.

This chain links TRBV19 with TRBJ1-5; unclear D gene. Trimming left V 5 bases short and J 0 bases short, with 11 bases between. CDR3 length: 15 amino acids. Germline values: CDR1 LNHDA, CDR2 SQIVND (reference sequence). CDR3 nucleotide sequence: TGTGCCAGTAGTCCAGTCGGGAATAGCAATCAGCCCCAGCATTTT. Residues: CASSPVGNSNQPQHF.

This clone was observed a single time. The chain is built from TRBV30 and TRBJ2-3; D possibly corresponds to TRBD1 (6 bases). Germline CDR1 GTSNPN, CDR2 SVGIG (reference sequence). Trimming left V 5 bases short and J 6 bases short, with 18 bases between. The CDR3 is 14 amino acids. In nucleotides, the CDR3 is TGTGCCTGGGACACAGGGATTCCATCCGATACGCAGTATTTT. Translating gives CAWDTGIPSDTQYF.

The J gene is TRBJ1-2, the V gene TRBV9, with D perhaps matching TRBD1 (5 bases). This CDR3 is built from 15 residues. V lost 0 bases, J lost 4 bases, and 13 bases lay in between. Germline values: CDR1 SGDLS, CDR2 YYNGEE. The CDR3 nucleotides are TGTGCCAGCAGCGTAGGGACACTCGAACCCTATGGCTACACCTTC. Protein: CASSVGTLEPYGYTF.

The V and J genes are TRBV28 and TRBJ1-1; possible D gene TRBD1, 6 bases. Trimming stripped 6 bases from V and 3 bases from J, with 11 bases between. The CDR3 runs 13 residues. Germline-derived CDR1 and CDR2 are MDHEN and SYDVKM. The CDR3 is CASSQGTYTEAFF. The DNA of the CDR3 is TGTGCCAGCAGCCAGGGGACTTACACTGAAGCTTTCTTT.

This clone came up once. The rearrangement joins TRBV18 to TRBJ2-2; D is unresolved. There are 15 residues in the CDR3. Germline values: CDR1 KGHSH, CDR2 LQKENI. Deletions cut 3 bases from V and 7 bases from J, with 15 bases between. The CDR3 DNA is TGTGCCAGCTCACCCCACCCAAGGTCGTTCGGGGAGCTGTTTTTT. Translating it yields CASSPHPRSFGELFF.

This rearrangement joins TRBV6-5 to TRBJ1-1; TRBD1 aligns across 7 bases. From germline, CDR1 is MNHEY and CDR2 SVGAGI. The CDR3 loop spans 14 amino acids. J gave up 4 bases and V 0 bases, and 2 bases lay outside the gene matches. CDR3 region: CASSYSAGGTEAFF. The CDR3 nucleotides read TGTGCCAGCAGTTACTCTGCAGGGGGCACTGAAGCTTTCTTT.

J is TRBJ1-5 and V is TRBV4-2; D is uncertain. Trimming cost V 4 bases and J 8 bases, with 15 bases left between them. Germline CDR1 is LGHNA and CDR2 is YNFKEQ. CDR3 length: 14 amino acids. The CDR3 sequence: CASSLTGLNEPQHF. The DNA for the CDR3 is TGTGCCAGCAGCCTCACGGGTCTGAATGAGCCCCAGCATTTT.

The rearrangement links TRBV11-2 to TRBJ2-3; TRBD2 agrees at 15 bases. Germline V gives CDR1 SGHAT, CDR2 FQNNGV. The V and J ends lost 5 bases and 5 bases, in that order; junction bases with no gene match: 5. The CDR3 is 16 amino acids. CDR3 sequence reads: CASSQGLAGGGDTQYF. The CDR3 nucleotides read TGTGCCAGCAGCCAGGGACTAGCGGGGGGAGGAGATACGCAGTATTTT.

This clone was seen a few times. V usage is TRBV30 and J usage is TRBJ1-2; D remains ambiguous. Germline CDR1 is GTSNPN and CDR2 is SVGIG (reference sequence). Trimming left V 8 bases short and J 3 bases short, with 7 bases between. CDR3 size: 10 residues. The CDR3 loop is CARLDYGYTF. CDR3 nucleotide sequence: TGTGCCAGACTCGACTATGGCTACACCTTC.

The chain combines TRBV19 with TRBJ2-5; TRBD1 might be the D (6 bases). CDR3 size: 14 residues. Germline V CDR1 and CDR2: LNHDA, SQIVND (reference sequence). V was shortened by 6 bases and J by 0 bases, with 11 bases between the two germline ends. The CDR3 DNA is TGTGCCAGTAGCCGGGACAAGAACCAAGAGACCCAGTACTTC. As protein: CASSRDKNQETQYF.

This clone was recorded a few times. The J gene is TRBJ2-1, the V gene TRBV7-2, with D possibly TRBD1 on 5 matching bases. The germline V gene has CDR1 SGHTA and CDR2 FQGNSA. CDR3 length: 13 residues. Between the trimmed V and J ends, which lost 5 bases and 2 bases, there was a span of 7 bases. The CDR3 here is CASSRRAYNEQFF. The CDR3 DNA reads as TGTGCCAGCAGCCGCAGGGCCTACAATGAGCAGTTCTTC. The variable domain in full, with the rest retrieved from reference TRBV7-2 and TRBJ2-1, is GAGVSQSPSNKVTEKGKDVELRCDPISGHTALYWYRQSLGQGLEFLIYFQGNSAPDKSGLPSDRFSAERTGGSVSTLTIQRTQQEDSAVYLCASSRRAYNEQFFGPGTRLTVL.

A remark on this clone: One end of the junction varies from germline; a read error may be responsible. The chain recombines TRBV7-7 with TRBJ2-3; D uncertain. Germline CDR1 reads SSHAT; CDR2 reads FNYEAQ (reference sequence). This CDR3 contains 15 residues. In DNA, the CDR3 is TGTGCTAGCAGATCCTTTCCACGTCCCACAGATACGCAGTATTTT. This sequence encodes CASRSFPRPTDTQYF.

This clone was seen more than once but under ten times. This chain uses TRBV6-1 with TRBJ2-6, with 8 bases lining up with TRBD1. V lost 4 bases to trimming and J lost 2 bases; unmatched junction nucleotides: 4. The CDR3 runs to 16 residues. The germline CDR1 and CDR2 sequences are MNHNS and SASEGT. The CDR3, as DNA: TGTGCCAGCAGTGCCCAGGGGGCAACTGGGGCCAACGTCCTGACTTTC. It translates to CASSAQGATGANVLTF.

In this sample, this clone turned up once. The J gene is TRBJ2-5, the V gene TRBV7-2; tentative D call: TRBD1 (6 bases). The CDR3 loop spans 15 amino acids. Trimming removed 1 base at V and 2 bases at J, with 11 bases between. Germline CDR1 reads SGHTA; CDR2 reads FQGNSA. The DNA of the CDR3 is TGTGCCAGCAGCTTAGTTTCTGGACAGCAAGAGACCCAGTACTTC. This sequence encodes CASSLVSGQQETQYF. Supplemented by reference TRBV7-2 and TRBJ2-5, the full variable domain reads GAGVSQSPSNKVTEKGKDVELRCDPISGHTALYWYRQSLGQGLEFLIYFQGNSAPDKSGLPSDRFSAERTGGSVSTLTIQRTQQEDSAVYLCASSLVSGQQETQYFGPGTRLLVL.

This chain links TRBV27 with TRBJ2-5; maybe TRBD2 (6 bases). The ends were cut back, 4 bases at V and 3 bases at J, with 12 bases in the middle. Germline loops: CDR1 MNHEY, CDR2 SMNVEV (reference sequence). The CDR3 loop spans 14 amino acids. The CDR3 is CASSSQRGKETQYF. CDR3 nucleotide sequence: TGTGCCAGCAGTTCACAACGGGGGAAAGAGACCCAGTACTTC.

The chain joins TRBV6-4 to TRBJ2-7; D gene uncertain. From germline, CDR1 is MRHNA and CDR2 SNTAGT. There are 16 residues in the CDR3. Trimming pared 0 bases from V and 0 bases from J, leaving 12 bases between. The CDR3 loop is CASSDSGRSTSYEQYF. The DNA of the CDR3 is TGTGCCAGCAGTGACTCGGGCCGATCTACCTCCTACGAGCAGTACTTC.

The chain uses TRBV28 and TRBJ1-5; the D is unclear. The CDR3 is made up of 15 amino acids. In germline, CDR1 is MDHEN, CDR2 SYDVKM. V lost 6 bases, J lost 0 bases, and 12 bases lay in between. The CDR3 DNA follows: TGTGCCAGCAGCAAAATCCCAAATAGCAATCAGCCCCAGCATTTT. This sequence encodes CASSKIPNSNQPQHF. The full variable domain, with the rest looked up from reference TRBV28 and TRBJ1-5, is DVKVTQSSRYLVKRTGEKVFLECVQDMDHENMFWYRQDPGLGLRLIYFSYDVKMKEKGDIPEGYSVSREKKERFSLILESASTNQTSMYLCASSKIPNSNQPQHFGDGTRLSIL.

V is TRBV4-2 and J is TRBJ2-7; D may correspond to TRBD1 or TRBD2 (5 bases each). The germline CDR1 and CDR2 sequences are LGHNA and YNFKEQ. V gave up 0 bases and J gave up 2 bases, with 14 bases separating them. The CDR3 runs 16 residues. The chain's CDR3 is CASSQEGRAVAYEQYF. For the CDR3, the DNA is TGTGCCAGCAGCCAAGAGGGACGGGCGGTAGCCTACGAGCAGTACTTC.